This TCR beta chain was sequenced during a study of CD8+ T cells in alopecia areata. Study information: Tofacitinib dosing lasted 6 to 18 months, which was then followed by 6 months off drug.

Both peripheral blood and punch biopsies of lesional scalp skin were obtained from patients who had alopecia areata. It was from PBMCs that CD4+ and CD8+ T cells were sorted. Note on this clone: No antigen is known for it.

Study conclusions and caveats: Lesional tissue from the scalp (especially in alopecia totalis/universalis) showed higher clonality than normal scalp.

The length of the CDR3 is 17 residues. V lost 1 base to trimming and J lost 0 bases, with 13 bases between them. CDR1 and CDR2 (germline): SGHVS, FQNEAQ. RNA, once extracted, was reverse transcribed into cDNA for use as the sequencing template. Produced via immunoSEQ multiplex PCR; TCRdb's table is partial and in-frame only. The repertoire holds 200,000 to 250,000 clones, around three fifths seen once, with 0.45% in the top ten. The rearrangement links TRBV7-8 to TRBJ1-5; a weak D match, TRBD1 (6 bases). This specimen was CD4+ T cells sorted from blood, taken at week 0. This receptor was taken from a human donor with alopecia areata. CDR3 loop: CASSLGRTGYSNQPQHF. As DNA, the CDR3 is TGTGCCAGCAGCTTAGGTAGAACAGGGTATAGCAATCAGCCCCAGCATTTT.